This entry is about one T cell receptor beta chain. Its antigen is currently unknown. cDNA serving as the sequencing template came from extracted, reverse transcribed RNA. The table came from immunoSEQ multiplex PCR; TCRdb's copy has only in-frame clones and leaves some out. The repertoire holds around 300,000 clones, approximately 60% seen once, with around 0.92% in the top ten. This sample is part of a study of CD8+ T cells in alopecia areata. On the study more broadly: Treatment comprised oral tofacitinib, 5 to 10 mg twice daily, in treated patients. Once tofacitinib had been taken for 6 to 18 months, 6 months off drug followed. Treated patients received severity scores based on the percentage of scalp area affected. Broader study findings: Any link of baseline CD8+ expansion to response, resting on one nonresponder, remains uncertain.

Sample treatment: oral pan-JAK inhibitor, 5-10 mg twice daily. The receptor's source is a human donor with alopecia areata. Source: CD4+ T cells sorted from blood, taken around week 54, from a patient treated with tofacitinib.

The CDR3 nucleotides are TGCAGCGTAGTAGCGACCACAGATACGCAGTATTTT. This gives the protein CSVVATTDTQYF. This chain uses TRBV29-1 with TRBJ2-3; D is possibly TRBD2 (5 bases). The CDR3 runs to 12 residues. Trimming took 6 bases from V and 2 from J, leaving 9 bases between them. Germline CDR1 reads SQVTM; CDR2 reads ANQGSEA.